The 21 T cell receptor beta chains below all came from one sample that was sequenced in a study of blood T cell repertoires in COVID-19 (dated by TCRdb to 2019 to 2021). Library generation was performed with the immunoSEQ multiplex PCR assay. TCRdb's version of the immuneACCESS table is confined to in-frame rearrangements and falls short of the full clone set. An unresolved V gene accounts for under half of the shortfall where checked; the remainder is of unknown origin. This sample has 450,000 or so clones in its table, and 85% to 90% of those were observed once. Approximately 0.9% of the sample rests with the top ten. Material: peripheral blood. These receptors were collected from a man younger than 35 with COVID-19, enrolled during active disease.

The V gene is TRBV15, the J gene TRBJ2-3, with 13 bases aligning to TRBD2. Germline loops: CDR1 LNHNV, CDR2 YYDKDF (reference sequence). This CDR3 contains 16 residues. The V and J ends lost 3 bases and 1 base, in that order; junction bases with no gene match: 1. The CDR3 loop is CATSRGLAGRTDTQYF. CDR3 DNA sequence: TGTGCCACCAGCAGGGGACTAGCGGGGCGCACAGATACGCAGTATTTT.

The chain uses TRBV5-4 and TRBJ1-1; D unresolved. Germline values: CDR1 SGHNT, CDR2 YYREEE (reference sequence). The CDR3 consists of 16 residues. Trimming shortened V by 0 bases and J by 1 base, and 13 bases separated the two germline ends. CDR3 coding DNA: TGTGCCAGCAGCTTGGACTGGGGAGCGTCGAACACTGAAGCTTTCTTT. Its protein product is CASSLDWGASNTEAFF.

This clone has only one observation. The J gene is TRBJ1-1, the V gene TRBV11-2; maybe TRBD1 (5 bases). Germline-derived CDR1 and CDR2 are SGHAT and FQNNGV. The CDR3 is 14 amino acids. V lost 4 bases to trimming and J lost 4 bases, with 13 bases between them. CDR3 DNA: TGTGCCAGCAGCTCGACAGAATCGCCCACTGAAGCTTTCTTT. Translated: CASSSTESPTEAFF.

This sequence joins TRBV6-5 and TRBJ2-3; D is unresolved. CDR3 size: 15 residues. V was cut by 2 bases and J by 0 bases, with 9 bases left in between. CDR1 MNHEY and CDR2 SVGAGI come from the germline V gene. The CDR3 is CASSYVGGSTDTQYF. The CDR3 DNA reads TGTGCCAGCAGTTACGTCGGCGGCAGCACAGATACGCAGTATTTT.

The J gene is TRBJ2-2, the V gene TRBV28; possibly TRBD2 for D (6 bases). With 3 bases removed from V and 6 bases from J, the gap between germline ends came to 14 bases. The CDR3 totals 15 residues. CDR1 and CDR2 from the germline V gene are MDHEN and SYDVKM. The CDR3 DNA follows: TGTGCCAGCAGTTTGGGAAGTACGGGAGCCGGGGAGCTGTTTTTT. Translation: CASSLGSTGAGELFF.

V and J are TRBV19 and TRBJ2-7; 9 nucleotides line up with TRBD2. Germline V gene lookup returns CDR1 LNHDA and CDR2 SQIVND (reference sequence). Trimming at V came to 5 bases and at J to 6 bases, leaving 11 bases not matched to a gene. CDR3 length equals 15 residues. The CDR3 is CASSSWVAGVAEQYF. The CDR3 DNA is TGTGCCAGTAGTTCTTGGGTAGCGGGAGTAGCCGAGCAGTACTTC.

The CDR3 DNA sequence: TGCGCCAGCAGCTTTGTCCCGTCCGGGGAAAGAACAGATACGCAGTATTTT. This encodes CASSFVPSGERTDTQYF. V gene TRBV5-1 combines with J gene TRBJ2-3; TRBD2 might be the D (5 bases). The V gene's germline CDR1 is SGHRS and CDR2 YFSETQ. The V gene lost 2 bases and the J gene lost 3 bases, with 19 bases spanning the gap. This CDR3 region has 17 residues.

V usage is TRBV11-3 and J usage is TRBJ2-3; 8 bases line up with TRBD2. V was pared by 6 bases and J by 4 bases, with 9 bases of the junction left unmatched. The CDR3 loop spans 15 amino acids. Germline V gene lookup returns CDR1 SGHNT and CDR2 YENEEA. This CDR3 is CASSLRGGGPDTQYF. The CDR3 coding sequence is TGTGCCAGCAGTCTCAGGGGCGGGGGGCCAGATACGCAGTATTTT. The whole variable domain, filled in from reference TRBV11-3 and TRBJ2-3, reads EAGVVQSPRYKIIEKKQPVAFWCNPISGHNTLYWYLQNLGQGPELLIRYENEEAVDDSQLPKDRFSAERLKGVDSTLKIQPAELGDSAVYLCASSLRGGGPDTQYFGPGTRLTVL.

The chain links TRBV7-9 to TRBJ2-3; TRBD2 aligns across 8 bases. In germline, CDR1 is SEHNR, CDR2 FQNEAQ (reference sequence). CDR3 length equals 16 residues. The junction had 13 bases not matched to a gene; V was cut back by 4 bases and J by 7 bases. The CDR3 sequence: CASSSWRAGATNTQYF. The CDR3 DNA follows: TGTGCCAGCAGCTCGTGGAGAGCGGGGGCAACGAATACGCAGTATTTT.

This clone was observed a handful of times. The rearrangement links TRBV27 to TRBJ1-3, with TRBD1 identical over 7 bases. This CDR3 comprises 14 residues. V lost 2 bases, J lost 4 bases, and 2 bases stayed unmatched. The germline V gene encodes CDR1 MNHEY and CDR2 SMNVEV (reference sequence). The CDR3 region has the DNA TGTGCCAGCAGTTTAACGGACAGGGGAAACACCATATATTTT. It codes for CASSLTDRGNTIYF.

This chain joins TRBV29-1 and TRBJ2-3; D not certain. The V end lost 8 bases, the J end lost 2 bases, and 8 bases lay between the germline ends. Germline-derived CDR1 and CDR2 are SQVTM and ANQGSEA. This CDR3 comprises 11 residues. Written as DNA, the CDR3 is TGCAGCACAGTCCTCACAGATACGCAGTATTTT. Translating it yields CSTVLTDTQYF.

This rearrangement joins TRBV11-2 to TRBJ1-3, with a weak D call TRBD1 (6 bases). Trimming took 6 bases from V and 1 from J, leaving 16 bases between them. Germline V gene data show CDR1 as SGHAT and CDR2 as FQNNGV. The CDR3 loop spans 16 amino acids. The CDR3 sequence: CASRQTQGTSGNTIYF. The CDR3 coding sequence is TGTGCCAGCAGACAAACACAGGGAACATCTGGAAACACCATATATTTT.

The chain couples TRBV5-1 to TRBJ2-7; tentatively, D is TRBD2 (7 bases). V was trimmed by 4 bases and J by 3 bases, leaving 14 bases between them. CDR1 and CDR2 from the germline V gene are SGHRS and YFSETQ. The CDR3 loop spans 14 amino acids. CDR3 residues: CASSRGDTGYEQYF. The CDR3 DNA is TGCGCCAGCAGCCGGGGGGACACCGGCTACGAGCAGTACTTC.

J is TRBJ2-7 and V is TRBV7-2; D might be TRBD1 (5 bases). Germline assignment: CDR1 SGHTA and CDR2 FQGNSA. V lost 6 bases to trimming and J lost 2 bases, with 11 bases between them. The CDR3 runs to 13 residues. The CDR3 loop is CASRPRAAYEQYF. CDR3 DNA: TGTGCCAGCAGACCCAGGGCCGCCTACGAGCAGTACTTC.

V is TRBV5-1 and J is TRBJ2-3, with 10 bases aligning to TRBD2. V was clipped by 4 bases and J by 3 bases; unmatched bases: 17. The length of the CDR3 is 19 residues. In germline, CDR1 is SGHRS, CDR2 YFSETQ. CDR3 in amino acids: CASSARSSGSKIRTDTQYF. CDR3 bases: TGCGCCAGCAGCGCCCGTTCTAGCGGGAGTAAAATAAGGACAGATACGCAGTATTTT.

This chain connects TRBV30 to TRBJ2-2; perhaps TRBD2 as D (6 bases). V lost 4 bases, J lost 1 base, and 13 bases lay in between. The germline gives CDR1 GTSNPN, CDR2 SVGIG (reference sequence). The CDR3 sequence is 15 residues long. The CDR3 bases are TGTGCCTGGACACCGGGAGTGGGGAACACCGGGGAGCTGTTTTTT. It translates to CAWTPGVGNTGELFF.

This chain's CDR3 is CASRGQGVTDGYTF. CDR3 coding DNA: TGTGCCAGCAGGGGACAGGGGGTAACCGATGGCTACACCTTC. The rearrangement uses TRBV6-5 and TRBJ1-2; TRBD1 aligns across 11 bases. The CDR3 loop spans 14 amino acids. The V gene's germline CDR1 is MNHEY and CDR2 SVGAGI. With 6 bases clipped from V and 6 bases from J, the junction kept 6 bases outside the gene matches.

The CDR3 DNA reads TGTGCCAGTAGTGTCGACAGCTCTGGAAACACCATATATTTT. Its translation: CASSVDSSGNTIYF. This sequence joins TRBV19 and TRBJ1-3; weak D call: TRBD1 (5 bases). The CDR3 consists of 14 residues. Looked up from germline, CDR1 is LNHDA and CDR2 is SQIVND (reference sequence). V lost 5 bases and J lost 0, with 8 bases in between.

The chain combines TRBV18 with TRBJ1-5; D gene unclear. Trimming shortened V by 2 bases and J by 0 bases, and 5 bases separated the two germline ends. The CDR3 covers 14 residues. Germline V gene lookup returns CDR1 KGHSH and CDR2 LQKENI. The CDR3 bases are TGTGCCAGCTCACCAGCAGATAGCAATCAGCCCCAGCATTTT. It codes for CASSPADSNQPQHF.

This chain uses TRBV2 with TRBJ2-1; 9 nucleotides align to TRBD2. Germline lookup yields CDR1 SNHLY and CDR2 FYNNEI. CDR3 length: 14 amino acids. V shed 2 bases, J shed 6 bases, and the junction held 2 bases outside the gene matches. CDR3 sequence: CASSEQREVNEQFF. The CDR3 nucleotides are TGTGCCAGCAGTGAACAGCGGGAGGTCAATGAGCAGTTCTTC.

The gene calls are TRBV30 and TRBJ2-3, with D unclear. V dropped 4 bases and J dropped 6 bases, with 8 bases sitting between them. There are 11 residues in the CDR3. Germline V CDR1 and CDR2: GTSNPN, SVGIG (reference sequence). CDR3 coding DNA: TGTGCCTGGACGGGTTATGATACGCAGTATTTT. Protein: CAWTGYDTQYF. Looking up the rest from reference TRBV30 and TRBJ2-3 gives the full variable domain: SQTIHQWPATLVQPVGSPLSLECTVEGTSNPNLYWYRQAAGRGLQLLFYSVGIGQISSEVPQNLSASRPQDRQFILSSKKLLLSDSGFYLCAWTGYDTQYFGPGTRLTVL.